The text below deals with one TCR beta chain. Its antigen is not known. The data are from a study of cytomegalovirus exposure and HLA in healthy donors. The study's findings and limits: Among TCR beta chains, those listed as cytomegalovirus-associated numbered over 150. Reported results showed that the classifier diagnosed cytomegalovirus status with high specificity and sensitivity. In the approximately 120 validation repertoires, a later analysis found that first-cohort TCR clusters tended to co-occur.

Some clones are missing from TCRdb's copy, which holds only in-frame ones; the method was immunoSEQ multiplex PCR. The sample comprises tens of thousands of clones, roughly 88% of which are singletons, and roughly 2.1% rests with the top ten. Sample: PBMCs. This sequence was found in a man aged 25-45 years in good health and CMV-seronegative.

The chain's CDR3 is CASSLGQVRTEAFF. DNA for the CDR3: TGCGCCAGCAGCTTGGGACAGGTGAGAACTGAAGCTTTCTTT. This sequence joins TRBV5-1 and TRBJ1-1, with a possible D match to TRBD1 (6 bases). The CDR3 is 14 amino acids. The germline V gene has CDR1 SGHRS and CDR2 YFSETQ. Trimming shortened V by 0 bases and J by 5 bases, and 11 bases separated the two germline ends. Together with reference TRBV5-1 and TRBJ1-1, the CDR3 gives the full variable domain: KAGVTQTPRYLIKTRGQQVTLSCSPISGHRSVSWYQQTPGQGLQFLFEYFSETQRNKGNFPGRFSGRQFSNSRSEMNVSTLELGDSALYLCASSLGQVRTEAFFGQGTRLTVV.